A selection of T cell receptor beta chains follows, all from one sample in a study of cytomegalovirus exposure and HLA in healthy donors. Method: immunoSEQ multiplex PCR; TCRdb's copy keeps in-frame clones and lacks some. The sample yields 90,000 to 130,000 clones, roughly 87% seen once. Specimen: PBMCs. These receptors were taken from a woman aged 18 to 35 in good health and CMV-seronegative. The CDR3 runs from the conserved cysteine through the conserved F or W. The order of the fields is V gene, CDR3 protein.

V: TRBV15; CDR3: CATSKTSGLRYEQYF
V: TRBV7-9; CDR3: CASSLAAGGGGGETQYF
V: TRBV19; CDR3: CASSLDRGDAGYTF
V: TRBV19; CDR3: CASSALQGAGDSPLHF
V: TRBV29-1; CDR3: CSVARFTDRGHEQYF
V: TRBV28; CDR3: CASRPGGSYYGYTF
V: TRBV5-6; CDR3: CASSRDRVGTGELFF
V: TRBV28; CDR3: CASSLTRTGSGPQHF
V: TRBV18; CDR3: CASSAGTWMNTEAFF
V: TRBV7-2; CDR3: CASSLAGGLRDTQYF
V: TRBV10-2; CDR3: CASSEGGLVYGYTF
V: TRBV5-1; CDR3: CASSGLRGGLYEQYF
V: TRBV5-1; CDR3: CASTQGARTEAFF
V: TRBV4-2; CDR3: CASSQDLTSGPPTGEQFF
V: TRBV6-5; CDR3: CASSYEGEGTEAFF
V: TRBV19; CDR3: CASSRLNTGELFF
V: TRBV19; CDR3: CASRDVEGQPQHF
V: TRBV2; CDR3: CASSEARTRVSGELFF
V: TRBV4-1; CDR3: CASSQGGGSYEQYF
V: TRBV5-6; CDR3: CASSLGQFYGYTF
V: TRBV14; CDR3: CASSLLTDTQYF
V: TRBV28; CDR3: CASSLWSGPYEQYF
V: TRBV28; CDR3: CASSLDPSGATNSINEQFF
V: TRBV6-5; CDR3: CASRPGTAGNQPQHF
V: TRBV5-5; CDR3: CASGPWEDQPQHF
V: TRBV7-9; CDR3: CASSSGLLYGYTF